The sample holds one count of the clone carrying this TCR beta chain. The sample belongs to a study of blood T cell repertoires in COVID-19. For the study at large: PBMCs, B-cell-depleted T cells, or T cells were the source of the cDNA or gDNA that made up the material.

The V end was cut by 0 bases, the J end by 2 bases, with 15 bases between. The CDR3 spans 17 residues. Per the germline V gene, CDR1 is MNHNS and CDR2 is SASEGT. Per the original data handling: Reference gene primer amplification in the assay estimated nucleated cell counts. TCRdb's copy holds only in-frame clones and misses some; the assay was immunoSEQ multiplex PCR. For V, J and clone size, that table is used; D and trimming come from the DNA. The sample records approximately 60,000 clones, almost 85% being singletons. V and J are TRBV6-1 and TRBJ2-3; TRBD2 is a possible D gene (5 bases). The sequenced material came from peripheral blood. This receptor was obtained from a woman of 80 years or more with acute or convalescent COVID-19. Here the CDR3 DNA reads TGTGCCAGCAGTGAAGCGCGAGGGTGGTGGGCCACAGATACGCAGTATTTT. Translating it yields CASSEARGWWATDTQYF.